These 10 T cell receptor beta chains were sequenced from one sample in a study of blood T cell repertoires in COVID-19. The protocol was immunoSEQ multiplex PCR, while the TCRdb copy is restricted to in-frame clones and leaves out a portion. The sample lists tens of thousands of clones; 90% were seen once. Sequencing was carried out using peripheral blood. Source of these receptors: a man aged 45-65 years with COVID-19, enrolled during active disease.

This clone was found once. The V call is TRBV10-3, the J call TRBJ2-7; TRBD1 matches 8 bases. V trimming: 2 bases; J trimming: 4 bases; junction bases outside the gene matches: 4. The CDR3 is 14 amino acids. The V gene's germline CDR1 is ENHRY and CDR2 SYGVKD. CDR3 protein: CAISEEGQVYEQYF. The CDR3 DNA reads as TGTGCCATCAGTGAGGAGGGACAGGTATACGAGCAGTACTTC.

This chain uses TRBV5-8 with TRBJ1-2, with D hard to call. The V gene lost 4 bases and the J gene lost 4 bases, with 11 bases spanning the gap. The length of the CDR3 is 13 residues. Germline V lookup: CDR1 SGHTS, CDR2 YDEGEE. CDR3 region: CASSPRVLYGYTF. The CDR3 nucleotides read TGTGCCAGCAGCCCTCGGGTACTCTATGGCTACACCTTC.

The V gene is TRBV7-9, the J gene TRBJ1-3; 7 bases agree with TRBD1. The CDR3 has 16 amino acids. CDR1 is SEHNR, CDR2 FQNEAQ, per germline (reference sequence). The V gene end was trimmed by 2 bases and the J gene end by 2 bases; junction bases not matched to a gene: 6. CDR3 sequence reads: CASSLKGTAPGNTIYF. The CDR3 bases are TGTGCCAGCAGCTTAAAGGGGACAGCTCCTGGAAACACCATATATTTT.

The rearrangement uses TRBV3-1 (or the pseudogene TRBV3-2) and TRBJ2-1; 7 bases map to TRBD2. Germline-derived CDR1 and CDR2 are LGHDT and YNNKEL (reference sequence). CDR3 size: 16 residues. V was clipped by 1 base and J by 0 bases; unmatched bases: 3. The CDR3 here is CASSQVRLASYNEQFF. CDR3 sequence (DNA): TGTGCCAGCAGCCAAGTTAGACTAGCCTCCTACAATGAGCAGTTCTTC.

The chain joins TRBV30 to TRBJ1-2; D gene unclear. CDR1 is GTSNPN and CDR2 is SVGIG in the germline V gene (reference sequence). V lost 2 bases, J lost 5 bases, and 15 bases lay in between. This CDR3 is 14 amino acids long. CDR3 bases: TGTGCCTGGAGTTTGATAGCCTCGGCGTATGGCTACACCTTC. Its protein product is CAWSLIASAYGYTF.

V gene TRBV28 combines with J gene TRBJ2-3, with TRBD2 matching over 7 bases. The junction had 9 bases not matched to a gene; V was cut back by 6 bases and J by 0 bases. There are 16 residues in the CDR3. In germline, CDR1 is MDHEN, CDR2 SYDVKM. The CDR3 DNA reads TGTGCCAGCAGCCCTGGACTAGGGAGGAGCACAGATACGCAGTATTTT. This gives the protein CASSPGLGRSTDTQYF. Full variable domain (outside the CDR3, taken from reference TRBV28 and TRBJ2-3): DVKVTQSSRYLVKRTGEKVFLECVQDMDHENMFWYRQDPGLGLRLIYFSYDVKMKEKGDIPEGYSVSREKKERFSLILESASTNQTSMYLCASSPGLGRSTDTQYFGPGTRLTVL.

The chain joins TRBV4-1 to TRBJ1-2; 7 bases fit TRBD1. Germline CDR1 and CDR2: MGHRA and YSYEKL. The CDR3 is 15 residues long. V lost 6 bases to trimming and J lost 2 bases; unmatched junction nucleotides: 9. CDR3 region: CASRTLTTGNYGYTF. Written as DNA, the CDR3 is TGCGCCAGCAGGACACTTACGACAGGGAACTATGGCTACACCTTC.

The rearrangement links TRBV5-1 to TRBJ1-1, with 10 bases aligning to TRBD1. The CDR3 length is 18 residues. In germline, CDR1 is SGHRS, CDR2 YFSETQ. The V gene end was trimmed by 5 bases and the J gene end by 0 bases; junction bases not matched to a gene: 13. The chain's CDR3 is CASRLNRRDRGMNTEAFF. The CDR3 nucleotides are TGCGCCAGCAGACTTAATCGGCGGGACAGGGGAATGAACACTGAAGCTTTCTTT.

The rearrangement links TRBV7-9 to TRBJ2-5; D might be TRBD2 (6 bases). The CDR3 extends over 15 amino acids. Germline loops: CDR1 SEHNR, CDR2 FQNEAQ (reference sequence). V was clipped by 7 bases and J by 4 bases, with 19 bases between them. The CDR3 DNA follows: TGTGCCAGCACTCCGGGTCGAAAGGAGGGAGAGACCCAGTACTTC. Its translation: CASTPGRKEGETQYF. The full variable domain, rest sourced from reference TRBV7-9 and TRBJ2-5, is DTGVSQNPRHKITKRGQNVTFRCDPISEHNRLYWYRQTLGQGPEFLTYFQNEAQLEKSRLLSDRFSAERPKGSFSTLEIQRTEQGDSAMYLCASTPGRKEGETQYFGPGTRLLVL.

This clone came up a few times. This chain's CDR3 is CASSPDRNQPQHF. The CDR3 DNA follows: TGTGCCAGTAGTCCGGACAGAAATCAGCCCCAGCATTTT. The chain carries TRBV19 and TRBJ1-5; a weak D match, TRBD1 (6 bases). Per germline, CDR1 LNHDA and CDR2 SQIVND (reference sequence). The CDR3 totals 13 residues. V was clipped by 5 bases and J by 4 bases, with 9 bases between them.